The sequence of this T cell receptor beta chain was determined in a study of blood T cell repertoires in COVID-19. Background on the study: Samples taken during acute and convalescent COVID-19 were collected in the United States, Italy and Spain. The analysed material was cDNA or gDNA that came from T cells, B-cell-depleted T cells, or PBMCs.

Authors' processing steps: By means of reference gene primer amplification, nucleated cell counts were estimated. Using immunoSEQ multiplex PCR, the repertoire was profiled, and TCRdb retains in-frame clones only, with some absent. V and J calls and clone size are given by that table; D and trimming were obtained from the DNA. This table holds around 300,000 clones, about 91% found once. This CDR3 is 13 amino acids long. The V gene's germline CDR1 is KGHSH and CDR2 LQKENI. Trimming removed 3 bases from V and 3 bases from J, with 9 bases in between. Patients from Seattle were sampled longitudinally, starting during active infection.

The origin of this receptor is a young woman with COVID-19, enrolled during active disease. The chain carries TRBV18 and TRBJ2-7; tentative D call: TRBD1 (5 bases). Sequenced sample: peripheral blood. CDR3 nucleotides: TGTGCCAGCTCACCCGTAGGGGTCTACGAGCAGTACTTC. Amino acids: CASSPVGVYEQYF.